The next 3 T cell receptor beta chains were all read from a single sample in a study of cytomegalovirus exposure and HLA in healthy donors (TCRdb year 2017). Library creation used the immunoSEQ multiplex PCR assay. A mixture of 60 forward primers for TCR Vbeta segments and 13 reverse primers for TCR Jbeta segments was used in the multiplex PCR. TCRdb mirrors the immuneACCESS table, restricted to in-frame sequences. Some clones are absent from its copies; in checked studies, under half trace to an unresolved V gene, and the reason for the others is unknown. The sample records approximately 160,000 clones, about three quarters of which are singletons. The top ten hold roughly 2.8% of the sample. The sequenced sample consisted of PBMCs. The source is a woman in her thirties or forties in good health and CMV-seropositive.

This sequence joins TRBV19 and TRBJ2-7; TRBD1 matches at 10 bases. The CDR3 loop spans 16 amino acids. Trimming removed 3 bases from V and 3 bases from J; junction bases left unmatched: 8. In germline, CDR1 is LNHDA, CDR2 SQIVND (reference sequence). CDR3 coding DNA: TGTGCCAGTAGTATCTCCGGGACAGGGGTTTTCTACGAGCAGTACTTC. Its translation: CASSISGTGVFYEQYF.

The chain is built from TRBV7-9 and TRBJ2-3, with 9 bases lining up with TRBD2. V shed 1 base, J shed 4 bases, and the junction held 6 bases outside the gene matches. Germline CDR1 is SEHNR and CDR2 is FQNEAQ (reference sequence). CDR3 length: 16 amino acids. For the CDR3, the DNA is TGTGCCAGCAGCTTAGGGGTAGCGGGAGACGCAGATACGCAGTATTTT. Translating gives CASSLGVAGDADTQYF. The complete variable domain, with remaining parts taken from reference TRBV7-9 and TRBJ2-3, reads DTGVSQNPRHKITKRGQNVTFRCDPISEHNRLYWYRQTLGQGPEFLTYFQNEAQLEKSRLLSDRFSAERPKGSFSTLEIQRTEQGDSAMYLCASSLGVAGDADTQYFGPGTRLTVL.

The chain recombines TRBV5-4 with TRBJ2-5; 8 bases match TRBD2. After removal of 0 bases from V and 5 bases from J, the junction contained 0 bases not matched to a gene. The CDR3 runs 13 residues. Germline V gene lookup returns CDR1 SGHNT and CDR2 YYREEE (reference sequence). CDR3 nucleotide sequence: TGTGCCAGCAGCTTGGGCGGGGGGGAGACCCAGTACTTC. Residues: CASSLGGGETQYF.